One T cell receptor beta chain is described in this entry. These data originate in a study of blood T cell repertoires in COVID-19. Per the germline V gene, CDR1 is MNHEY and CDR2 is SMNVEV (reference sequence). The V gene lost 3 bases and the J gene lost 4 bases, with 9 bases spanning the gap. This CDR3 spans 13 amino acids. Participant ages covered about 18 to 89 years across about 25 US areas. Measured with immunoSEQ multiplex PCR; TCRdb has only the in-frame clones, and not every one. In the table there are 300,000 to 400,000 clones, around 90% of which are singletons. This receptor was taken from a man in his sixties who had recovered from COVID-19. The chain is built from TRBV27 and TRBJ1-1; D uncertain. The sequencing input was PBMCs or T cells enriched from blood (not recorded which). The CDR3 nucleotides read TGTGCCAGCAGTTTTGGAGGGAGCACTGAAGCTTTCTTT. Translation gives CASSFGGSTEAFF.